This T cell receptor beta chain was identified during a study of long-term antiretroviral therapy in people with HIV. The V and J ends lost 4 bases and 4 bases respectively, with 5 bases between them. This CDR3 comprises 11 residues. Germline CDR1 reads DFQATT; CDR2 reads SNEGSKA (reference sequence). It was version v3.0 of the immunoSEQ assay that was run at survey level. Libraries were prepared by immunoSEQ multiplex PCR; TCRdb keeps only in-frame clonotypes and omits some of them. Among approximately 30,000 clones listed, around 97% were seen once. The chain combines TRBV20-1 with TRBJ2-1; the D is unclear. Sample: unsorted PBMCs, taken 7.6 years after starting antiretroviral therapy. The sequence was obtained from a man aged 30 to 45 with HIV. CDR3 protein: CSATYYNEQFF. CDR3 bases: TGCAGTGCTACCTATTACAATGAGCAGTTCTTC.